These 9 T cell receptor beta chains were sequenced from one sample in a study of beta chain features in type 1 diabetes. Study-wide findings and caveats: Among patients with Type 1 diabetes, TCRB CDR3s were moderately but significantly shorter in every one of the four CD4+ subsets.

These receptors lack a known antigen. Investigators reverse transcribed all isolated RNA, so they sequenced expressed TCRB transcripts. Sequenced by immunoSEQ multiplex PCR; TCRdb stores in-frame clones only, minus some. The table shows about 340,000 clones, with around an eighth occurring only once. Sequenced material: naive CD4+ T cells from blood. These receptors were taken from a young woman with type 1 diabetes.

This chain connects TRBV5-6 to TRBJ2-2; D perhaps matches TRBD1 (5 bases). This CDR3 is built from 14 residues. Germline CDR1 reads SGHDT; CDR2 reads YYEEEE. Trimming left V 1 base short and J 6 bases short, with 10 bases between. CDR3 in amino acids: CASSLQGLAGELFF. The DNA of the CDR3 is TGTGCCAGCAGCTTGCAGGGTTTGGCCGGGGAGCTGTTTTTT. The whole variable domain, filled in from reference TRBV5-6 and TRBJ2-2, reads DAGVTQSPTHLIKTRGQQVTLRCSPKSGHDTVSWYQQALGQGPQFIFQYYEEEERQRGNFPDRFSGHQFPNYSSELNVNALLLGDSALYLCASSLQGLAGELFFGEGSRLTVL.

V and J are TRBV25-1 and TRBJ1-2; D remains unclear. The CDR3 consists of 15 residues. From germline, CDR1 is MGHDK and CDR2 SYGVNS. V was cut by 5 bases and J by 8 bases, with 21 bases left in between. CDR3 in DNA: TGTGCCAGCAGTCCCGTCGGAGGAAAGGTGGGGGGCTACACCTTC. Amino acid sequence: CASSPVGGKVGGYTF.

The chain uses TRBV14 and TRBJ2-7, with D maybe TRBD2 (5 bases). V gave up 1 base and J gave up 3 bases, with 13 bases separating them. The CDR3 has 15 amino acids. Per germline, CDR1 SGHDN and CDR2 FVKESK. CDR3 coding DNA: TGTGCCAGCAGCCAAGCCGGCGGAGGATTCTACGAGCAGTACTTC. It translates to CASSQAGGGFYEQYF.

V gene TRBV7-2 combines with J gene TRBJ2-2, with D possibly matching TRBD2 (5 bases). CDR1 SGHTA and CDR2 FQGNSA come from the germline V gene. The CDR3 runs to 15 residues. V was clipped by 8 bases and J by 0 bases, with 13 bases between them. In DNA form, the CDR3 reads TGTGCCAGCCGGGGTAGAGCCACGAACACCGGGGAGCTGTTTTTT. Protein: CASRGRATNTGELFF.

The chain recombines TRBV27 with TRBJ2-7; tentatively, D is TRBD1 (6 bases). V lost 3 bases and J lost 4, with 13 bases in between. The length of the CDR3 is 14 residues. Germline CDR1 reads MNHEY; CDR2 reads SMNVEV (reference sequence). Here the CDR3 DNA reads TGTGCCAGCAGTTTTAGGGGGATGGAGTACGAGCAGTACTTC. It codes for CASSFRGMEYEQYF.

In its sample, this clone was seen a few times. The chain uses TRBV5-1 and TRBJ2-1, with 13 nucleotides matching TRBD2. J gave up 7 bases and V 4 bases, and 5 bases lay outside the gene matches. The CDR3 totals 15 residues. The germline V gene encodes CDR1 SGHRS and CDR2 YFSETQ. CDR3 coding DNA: TGCGCCAGCAGCCAGGGACTAGCGGGACTAAATGAGCAGTTCTTC. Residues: CASSQGLAGLNEQFF.

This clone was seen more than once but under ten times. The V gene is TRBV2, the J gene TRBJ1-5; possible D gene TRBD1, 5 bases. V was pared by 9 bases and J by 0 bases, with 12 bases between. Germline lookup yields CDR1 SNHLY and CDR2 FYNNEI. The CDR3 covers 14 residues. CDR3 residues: CASQQVYSNQPQHF. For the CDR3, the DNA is TGTGCCAGTCAACAGGTCTATAGCAATCAGCCCCAGCATTTT.

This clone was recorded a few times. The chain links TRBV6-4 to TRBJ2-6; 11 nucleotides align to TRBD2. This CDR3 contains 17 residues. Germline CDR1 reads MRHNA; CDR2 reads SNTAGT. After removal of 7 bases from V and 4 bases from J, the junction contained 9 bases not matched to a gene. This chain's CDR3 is CASIIAGGPKGANVLTF. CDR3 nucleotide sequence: TGTGCCAGCATCATAGCGGGAGGGCCTAAGGGGGCCAACGTCCTGACTTTC.

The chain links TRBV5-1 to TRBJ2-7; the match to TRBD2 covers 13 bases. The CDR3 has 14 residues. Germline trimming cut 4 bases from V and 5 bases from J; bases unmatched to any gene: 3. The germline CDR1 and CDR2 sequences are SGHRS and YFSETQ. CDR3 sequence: CASSEGLAGNEQYF. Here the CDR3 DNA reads TGCGCCAGCAGCGAGGGACTAGCGGGAAACGAGCAGTACTTC.